Below are 11 T cell receptor beta chains sequenced from a single sample in a study of prognosis after radiotherapy for stage I lung cancer. From genomic DNA, two-round multiplex PCR was used to amplify TCR beta CDR3. Primers specific to each TRBV and TRBJ gene drove first-round PCR. TCRdb passed the multiplex PCR reads through MiXCR, listing each CDR3 protein once. The table records tens of thousands of distinct CDR3 sequences, about half of them present only once. The material was PBMCs, obtained before or after stereotactic body radiation therapy (not recorded which). Receptor source: a donor over 45 with non-small cell lung cancer.

This clonotype has ten or more counts. V usage is TRBV5-5 and J usage is TRBJ1-3, with D perhaps TRBD1 (5 bases). The CDR3 is made up of 14 amino acids. V was trimmed by 3 bases and J by 1 base, leaving 8 bases between them. CDR1 and CDR2 from the germline V gene are SGHKS and YYEKEE (reference sequence). This CDR3 is CASSSRQSGNTIYF. The CDR3 region has the DNA TGTGCCAGCAGCTCGAGACAGTCTGGAAACACCATATATTTT.

Regarding this clonotype: A clone one base away is much larger, so this may be a read error. The V call is TRBV7-9, the J call TRBJ2-3, with TRBD2 identical over 13 bases. Germline CDR1 SEHNR, CDR2 FQNEAQ (reference sequence). CDR3 length: 17 amino acids. V lost 1 base, J lost 6 bases, and 7 bases stayed unmatched. The CDR3: CASSLGLAGGGIDTQYF. As DNA, the CDR3 is TGTGCCAGCAGCTTAGGACTAGCGGGAGGAGGAATCGATACGCAGTATTTT.

This chain joins TRBV9 and TRBJ2-2, with D hard to call. V lost 0 bases and J 8 bases, leaving 8 bases between the germline ends. Looked up from germline, CDR1 is SGDLS and CDR2 is YYNGEE. This CDR3 contains 13 residues. CDR3 residues: CASSVGIRGELFF. The DNA for the CDR3 is TGTGCCAGCAGCGTAGGGATTCGGGGGGAGCTGTTTTTT.

This clonotype was seen ten or more times. The chain is built from TRBV19 and TRBJ1-1, with D possibly TRBD1 on 6 matching bases. V was pared by 10 bases and J by 2 bases, with 20 bases between. This CDR3 comprises 15 residues. Germline values: CDR1 LNHDA, CDR2 SQIVND (reference sequence). The CDR3 is CATRQVQDRNTEAFF. The CDR3 DNA sequence: TGTGCCACCCGACAGGTTCAGGATCGAAACACTGAAGCTTTCTTT.

This clonotype was recorded at least ten times. The CDR3 DNA sequence: TGTGCCAGCAGCGTAGCCGCGGTTAGCGGGGTCAATGAGCAGTTCTTC. Protein sequence: CASSVAAVSGVNEQFF. J is TRBJ2-1 and V is TRBV9; 8 nucleotides align to TRBD2. Germline assignment: CDR1 SGDLS and CDR2 YYNGEE. J was trimmed by 6 bases and V by 0 bases; bases with no gene match: 8. The CDR3 is made up of 16 amino acids.

This clonotype was recorded only once. A far larger clone is only one base removed, so a read error is likely. V and J are TRBV6-8 and TRBJ1-1, with TRBD1 matching 8 bases. The germline gives CDR1 MNHGY, CDR2 SAAAGT. The CDR3 length is 12 residues. The CDR3 sequence is CSSSRGQAAAFF. DNA for the CDR3: TGTTCCAGCAGCAGGGGACAGGCGGCGGCTTTCTTT.

V gene TRBV19 combines with J gene TRBJ1-5; unclear D gene. This CDR3 spans 16 amino acids. Germline V CDR1 and CDR2: LNHDA, SQIVND (reference sequence). V lost 7 bases and J lost 3, with 19 bases in between. The CDR3 loop is CASNPEGGRLNQPQHF. In nucleotides, the CDR3 is TGTGCCAGTAACCCCGAGGGTGGGAGACTCAATCAGCCCCAGCATTTT.

In its sample, this clonotype was seen many times. The rearrangement uses TRBV19 and TRBJ1-1, with D maybe TRBD1 (6 bases). The CDR3 is made up of 14 amino acids. Trimming left V 7 bases short and J 4 bases short, with 16 bases between. Germline CDR1 is LNHDA and CDR2 is SQIVND (reference sequence). The CDR3 is CASTERAGVTEAFF. In DNA form, the CDR3 reads TGTGCCAGTACCGAAAGGGCAGGGGTCACTGAAGCTTTCTTT. The whole variable domain, filled in from reference TRBV19 and TRBJ1-1, reads DGGITQSPKYLFRKEGQNVTLSCEQNLNHDAMYWYRQDPGQGLRLIYYSQIVNDFQKGDIAEGYSVSREKKESFPLTVTSAQKNPTAFYLCASTERAGVTEAFFGQGTRLTVV.

This clonotype was counted many times. This chain joins TRBV7-3 and TRBJ2-3; perhaps D is TRBD1 or TRBD2 (5 bases each). Germline lookup yields CDR1 SGHTA and CDR2 FQGTGA. Between the trimmed V and J ends, which lost 3 bases and 0 bases, there was a span of 7 bases. The CDR3 consists of 14 residues. The CDR3 nucleotides are TGTGCCAGCAGCTTTGGGGGTAGCACAGATACGCAGTATTTT. It translates to CASSFGGSTDTQYF.

The rearrangement links TRBV20-1 to TRBJ1-6; D not certain. The germline gives CDR1 DFQATT, CDR2 SNEGSKA (reference sequence). This CDR3 spans 15 amino acids. The V end was cut by 1 base, the J end by 8 bases, with 15 bases between. The CDR3 bases are TGCAGTGCTAGAGTACCCGGAGGGTTTGATTCACCCCTCCACTTT. This codes for CSARVPGGFDSPLHF.

Sample share makes this clonotype medium-sized. The J gene is TRBJ2-3, the V gene TRBV27, with D maybe TRBD1 (5 bases). The CDR3 length is 13 residues. Per the germline V gene, CDR1 is MNHEY and CDR2 is SMNVEV (reference sequence). V lost 6 bases and J lost 1, with 8 bases in between. The CDR3 sequence: CASRLRGTDTQYF. As DNA, the CDR3 is TGTGCCAGCAGGCTCAGGGGCACAGATACGCAGTATTTT.